This TCR beta chain was obtained from a study of response to subunit inactivated influenza vaccine. With respect to this clonotype: Its target is not known.

TCRdb re-called the RT-PCR reads through MiXCR, storing one row per CDR3 protein. The sample gives 400,000 to 650,000 distinct CDR3 sequences, 6% to 9% of which show up once; 13% is in the top ten. General study findings and limits: Each seasonal flu vaccination may recruit only limited new T cells, authors suggested.

V was pared by 4 bases and J by 1 base, with 14 bases between. The CDR3 runs 16 residues. Source: PBMCs from blood, taken less than 25 months after vaccination. The receptor was isolated from a man aged 45 to 75 who received an inactivated influenza vaccine. V usage is TRBV12-3 or TRBV12-4 and J usage is TRBJ1-3, with D unresolved. CDR3 sequence (DNA): TGTGCCAGCAGTTCGTTCGGGGTCAGGTCTGGAAACACCATATATTTT. Its translation is CASSSFGVRSGNTIYF.